This T cell receptor beta chain derives from a study of beta chain features in type 1 diabetes. As every portion of the isolated RNA was reverse transcribed, the sequencing read expressed TCRB transcripts. Here immunoSEQ multiplex PCR was the method, and the copy in TCRdb shows in-frame clones only, minus some. The sample records some 150,000 clones, 7% to 10% being singletons. This CDR3 contains 15 residues. The germline gives CDR1 SGHDT, CDR2 YYEEEE. The V segment lost 5 bases and the J segment 2 bases; nucleotides outside the gene matches: 10. This clonotype was sampled from a man between 18 and 29 years old in good health. The sequenced sample was central memory CD4+ T cells from blood. The gene calls are TRBV5-6 and TRBJ2-7; 7 bases map to TRBD2. The CDR3 DNA is TGTGCCAGCAGATCGTCGGGGGGAAGTACCTACGAGCAGTACTTC. Encoded protein: CASRSSGGSTYEQYF.